This TCR beta chain was recovered during a study of blood T cells in healthy people across ages. A note on this clonotype: An end of the junction differs from the germline gene, which may be a read error.

They isolated at least 6.5 million PBMCs from each sample. Primers used in a second PCR of roughly 6 to 11 cycles were a sample-barcoded 5' primer and a J-beta primer mix. TCRdb analysed the 5' RACE reads with MiXCR anew, one entry per CDR3 protein. The profile covers around 1,800,000 distinct CDR3 sequences, with 30% to 40% appearing a single time and under 30% taken by the ten largest. The CDR3 length is 13 residues. Germline V CDR1 and CDR2: SGHKS, YYEKEE (reference sequence). The origin of this receptor is a human donor in good health. The gene calls are TRBV5-5 and TRBJ2-5, with 7 bases lining up with TRBD2. Sequencing input: blood. For the CDR3, the DNA is TGTGCCAGCAGCTTGAGCGGGGTAGAGACCCGGTACTTC. This sequence encodes CASSLSGVETRYF.